A single sample gave rise to the 3 T cell receptor beta chains below, sequenced in a study of blood T cell repertoires in COVID-19. Clones were sequenced by immunoSEQ multiplex PCR, and TCRdb holds only the in-frame ones, with some missing. The data contain 150,000 to 250,000 clones, about 85% of them singletons. The source material was PBMCs or T cells enriched from blood (not recorded which). The receptors come from a young woman who had recovered from COVID-19.

The V gene is TRBV27, the J gene TRBJ1-3; no clear D gene. Germline assignment: CDR1 MNHEY and CDR2 SMNVEV (reference sequence). The CDR3 runs 14 residues. Trimming cost V 6 bases and J 0 bases, with 9 bases left between them. CDR3 sequence (DNA): TGTGCCAGCAGCCCAACATACTCTGGAAACACCATATATTTT. Translation: CASSPTYSGNTIYF.

There are a few counts of this clone. The CDR3 reads CASTVGRYTEAFF. CDR3 DNA: TGTGCCAGCACAGTGGGGCGGTACACTGAAGCTTTCTTT. The chain employs TRBV6-5 and TRBJ1-1, with D maybe TRBD1 (5 bases). Germline-derived CDR1 and CDR2 are MNHEY and SVGAGI. The CDR3 is made up of 13 amino acids. The V gene lost 7 bases and the J gene lost 3 bases, with 12 bases spanning the gap.

The chain joins TRBV7-3 to TRBJ1-1, with 7 bases lining up with TRBD1. This CDR3 is 14 amino acids long. After removal of 3 bases from V and 10 bases from J, the junction contained 11 bases not matched to a gene. Germline V lookup: CDR1 SGHTA, CDR2 FQGTGA. The CDR3 loop reads CASSFRLGQAGAFF. DNA of the CDR3: TGTGCCAGCAGCTTCCGCCTCGGACAGGCAGGAGCTTTCTTT.